This TCR beta chain was sequenced for a study of human T cells and chemical hapten exposure. Turning to this clonotype: Its target is not known. This sequence may be a read error, since a much larger clone differs from it by one base.

Findings and caveats of the study: Compared to controls, expanded TCRs made significantly more large clusters of similar CDR3s.

The time point: pre-sensitization, week 0. Treatment noted: therapeutic diphenylcyclopropenone sensitization with weekly scalp DPC. Blood collection happened ahead of applying each patch test. The length of the CDR3 is 12 residues. Original analysis: Sample TCR totals centred on a median of approximately 100,000, ranging about 20,000 to 750,000. TCRdb called the RACE reads again in MiXCR, with one record for every CDR3 protein. The V and J calls were determined by TCRdb, not by the authors. Of 57,000 or so distinct CDR3 sequences detected, approximately 10% appear once; the ten largest clones hold almost 4%.

Here the sequenced sample was whole blood, taken in connection with sensitization to the hapten diphenylcyclopropenone (DPC). The origin of this receptor is a woman aged 40 to 49 with alopecia areata. Some clones in this sample may be carry-over from other donors' samples. V gene TRBV12-3 or TRBV12-4 combines with J gene TRBJ1-1; D is uncertain. The chain's CDR3 is CVSSLPGSEAFF. Here the CDR3 DNA reads TGTGTCAGCAGTTTGCCGGGAAGCGAGGCTTTCTTT.